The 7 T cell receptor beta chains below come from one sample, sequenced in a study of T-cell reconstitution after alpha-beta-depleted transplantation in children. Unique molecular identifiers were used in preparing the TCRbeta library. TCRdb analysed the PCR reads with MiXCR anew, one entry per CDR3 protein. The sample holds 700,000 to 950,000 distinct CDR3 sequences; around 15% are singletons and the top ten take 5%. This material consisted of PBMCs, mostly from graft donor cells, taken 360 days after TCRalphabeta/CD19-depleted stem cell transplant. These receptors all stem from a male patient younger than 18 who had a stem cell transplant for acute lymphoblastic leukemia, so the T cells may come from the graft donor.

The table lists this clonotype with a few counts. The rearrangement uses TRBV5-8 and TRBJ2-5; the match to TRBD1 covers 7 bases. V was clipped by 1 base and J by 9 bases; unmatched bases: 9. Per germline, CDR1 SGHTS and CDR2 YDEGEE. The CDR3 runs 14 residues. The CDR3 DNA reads TGTGCCAGCAGCTTGTGGCAACAGGGGTCCCCCCAGTACTTC. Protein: CASSLWQQGSPQYF.

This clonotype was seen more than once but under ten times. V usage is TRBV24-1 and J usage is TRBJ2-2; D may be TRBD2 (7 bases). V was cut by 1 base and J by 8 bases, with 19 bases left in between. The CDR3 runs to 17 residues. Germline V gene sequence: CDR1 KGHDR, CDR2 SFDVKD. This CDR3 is CATSDFGGAGATGELFF. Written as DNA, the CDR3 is TGTGCCACCAGTGATTTCGGGGGTGCGGGGGCGACGGGGGAGCTGTTTTTT.

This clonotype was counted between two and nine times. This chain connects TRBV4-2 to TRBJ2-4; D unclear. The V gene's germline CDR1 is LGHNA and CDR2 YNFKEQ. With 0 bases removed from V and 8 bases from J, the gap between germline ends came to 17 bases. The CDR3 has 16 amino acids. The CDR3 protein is CASSQDRVTSWDIQYF. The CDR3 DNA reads TGTGCCAGCAGCCAAGATCGAGTAACAAGTTGGGACATTCAGTACTTC.

CDR3 in amino acids: CASSLTREGGYNEQFF. The CDR3 nucleotides read TGTGCCAGCAGCTTGACACGGGAGGGGGGCTACAATGAGCAGTTCTTC. This sequence joins TRBV5-5 and TRBJ2-1, with 8 nucleotides matching TRBD2. The CDR3 covers 16 residues. The trim removed 1 base at V and 3 bases at J, leaving 6 bases unmatched. The V gene's germline CDR1 is SGHKS and CDR2 YYEKEE (reference sequence).

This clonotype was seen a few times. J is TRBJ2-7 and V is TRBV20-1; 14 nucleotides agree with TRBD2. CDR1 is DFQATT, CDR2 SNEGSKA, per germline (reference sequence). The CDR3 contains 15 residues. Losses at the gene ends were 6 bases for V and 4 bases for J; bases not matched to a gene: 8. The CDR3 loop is CSASTGTSGSYEQYF. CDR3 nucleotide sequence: TGCAGTGCAAGCACTGGGACTAGCGGGAGTTACGAGCAGTACTTC.

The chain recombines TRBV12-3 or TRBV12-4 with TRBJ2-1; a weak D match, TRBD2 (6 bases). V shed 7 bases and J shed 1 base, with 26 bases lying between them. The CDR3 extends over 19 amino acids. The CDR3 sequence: CASTKEGLARGFSYNEQFF. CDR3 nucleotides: TGTGCCAGCACCAAAGAGGGGCTAGCGAGAGGCTTTTCCTACAATGAGCAGTTCTTC.

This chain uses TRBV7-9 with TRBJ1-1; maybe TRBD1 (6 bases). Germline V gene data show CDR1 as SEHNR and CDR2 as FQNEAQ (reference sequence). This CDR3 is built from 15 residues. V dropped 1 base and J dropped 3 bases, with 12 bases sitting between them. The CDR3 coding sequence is TGTGCCAGCAGCTTAGGGCAGGGGAAGGACACTGAAGCTTTCTTT. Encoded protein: CASSLGQGKDTEAFF.